Below, one T cell receptor beta chain is given with its context. Its target is unknown. This specimen belongs to a study of T cell responses to AZD1222 COVID-19 vaccine. Study-level findings and limits: Rises in breadth and depth of Spike-specific TCRs came after two AZD1222 doses.

Sequencing was performed with immunoSEQ multiplex PCR; in TCRdb, only in-frame clones are kept and a portion is missing. This sample has tens of thousands of clones, with around 87% found just once. Trimming took off 3 bases at V and 8 bases at J, with 13 bases between the two ends. Per the germline V gene, CDR1 is DFQATT and CDR2 is SNEGSKA (reference sequence). This CDR3 has 13 amino acids. The sequencing here drew on peripheral blood, taken 28 days after the second AZD1222 dose. The sequence came from an adult who received the AZD1222 COVID-19 vaccine. V usage is TRBV20-1 and J usage is TRBJ1-4, with D perhaps matching TRBD1 (5 bases). The CDR3 is CSASWGTEEKLFF. The CDR3 DNA follows: TGCAGTGCTAGTTGGGGCACAGAGGAAAAACTGTTTTTT.